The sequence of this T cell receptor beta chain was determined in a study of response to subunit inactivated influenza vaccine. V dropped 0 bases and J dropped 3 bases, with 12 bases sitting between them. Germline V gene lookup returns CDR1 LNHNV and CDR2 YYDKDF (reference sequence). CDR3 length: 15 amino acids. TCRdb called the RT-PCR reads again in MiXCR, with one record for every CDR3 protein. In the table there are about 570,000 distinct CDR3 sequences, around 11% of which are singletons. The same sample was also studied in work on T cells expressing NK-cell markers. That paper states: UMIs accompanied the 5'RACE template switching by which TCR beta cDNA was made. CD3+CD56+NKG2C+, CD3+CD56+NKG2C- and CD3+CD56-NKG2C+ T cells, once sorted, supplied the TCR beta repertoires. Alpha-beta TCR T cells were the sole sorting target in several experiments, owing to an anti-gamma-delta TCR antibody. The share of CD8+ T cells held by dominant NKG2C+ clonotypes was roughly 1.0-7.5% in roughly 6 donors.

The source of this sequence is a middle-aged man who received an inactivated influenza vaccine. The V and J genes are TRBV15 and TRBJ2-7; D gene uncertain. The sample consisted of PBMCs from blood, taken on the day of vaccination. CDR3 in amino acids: CATSRDRAANYEQYF. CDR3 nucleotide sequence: TGTGCCACCAGCAGAGATAGAGCAGCTAACTACGAGCAGTACTTC.